Listed here are 3 T cell receptor beta chains from one sample, sequenced in a study of molecular identifiers for immune sequencing clone quantification. TCRdb passed the PCR reads through MiXCR, listing each CDR3 protein once. Found here are more than 450,000 distinct CDR3 sequences, around 23% of them singletons; the top ten hold around 0.78%. The sample taken for sequencing was naive CD8+ T cells from blood, with Jurkat cell RNA spiked in. Subset denoted: FACS-sorted CD8+CD4-CCR7+CD45RA+ naive T cells. These receptor sequences come from a human donor in good health. Some libraries in this study had Jurkat cell RNA spiked in.

Concerning this clonotype: One junction end does not reproduce the germline sequence, and a read error may be involved. The chain couples TRBV12-3 or TRBV12-4 to TRBJ1-2, with D unclear. This CDR3 is built from 12 residues. The CDR3, as DNA: TGTGCCAGCAGCATGGCTAACAATGGCTACACCTTC. Translated: CASSMANNGYTF.

The gene calls are TRBV13 and TRBJ2-7, with a possible D match to TRBD1 (6 bases). This CDR3 has 15 residues. Trimming took 2 bases from V and 2 from J, leaving 13 bases between them. The germline gives CDR1 PRHDT, CDR2 FYEKMQ (reference sequence). CDR3: CASSLPIQGAYEQYF. For the CDR3, the DNA is TGTGCCAGCAGCTTACCTATACAGGGTGCCTACGAGCAGTACTTC.

The chain carries TRBV5-8 and TRBJ2-7, with D possibly matching TRBD1 (6 bases). The CDR3 totals 16 residues. The V gene lost 0 bases and the J gene lost 2 bases, with 15 bases spanning the gap. CDR1 is SGHTS and CDR2 is YDEGEE in the germline V gene. The CDR3, as DNA: TGTGCCAGCAGCTTGGGGTCATACAGGGTTCCCTACGAGCAGTACTTC. The encoded protein is CASSLGSYRVPYEQYF.